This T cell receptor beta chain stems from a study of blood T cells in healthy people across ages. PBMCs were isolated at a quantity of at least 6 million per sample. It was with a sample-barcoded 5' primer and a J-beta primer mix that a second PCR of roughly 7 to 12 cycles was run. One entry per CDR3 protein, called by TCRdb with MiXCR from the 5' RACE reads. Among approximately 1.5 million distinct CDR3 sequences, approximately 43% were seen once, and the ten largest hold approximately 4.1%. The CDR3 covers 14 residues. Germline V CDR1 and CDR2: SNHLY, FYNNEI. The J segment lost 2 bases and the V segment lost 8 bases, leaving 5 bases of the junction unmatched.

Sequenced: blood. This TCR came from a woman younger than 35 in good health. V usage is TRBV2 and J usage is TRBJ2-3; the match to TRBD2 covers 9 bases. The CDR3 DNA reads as TGTGCCAGCGGCCTAGCGGGAATCACAGATACGCAGTATTTT. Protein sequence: CASGLAGITDTQYF.